This T cell receptor (beta chain) was retrieved from a study of cytomegalovirus exposure and HLA in healthy donors. The PCR ran on 60 Vbeta and 13 Jbeta primers. Here immunoSEQ multiplex PCR was the method, and the copy in TCRdb shows in-frame clones only, minus some. Found here are around 150,000 clones, around four fifths of them singletons; the top ten hold roughly 10%. The CDR3 is 15 residues long. The V gene's germline CDR1 is GTSNPN and CDR2 SVGIG (reference sequence). Trimming pared 0 bases from V and 5 bases from J, leaving 16 bases between. Study outcomes and limitations: Prediction of most subjects' HLA-A and HLA-B alleles by TCR beta sequences was reportedly accurate. Other equally common chains were less clonally expanded than HLA-associated TCR beta chains, a later analysis showed.

As regards this clone: Its antigen remains unknown.

The TCR was taken from a man in his late teens or twenties in good health and CMV-seropositive. Sequencing was carried out using PBMCs. The gene calls are TRBV30 and TRBJ1-2; tentative D call: TRBD1 (6 bases). The DNA for the CDR3 is TGTGCCTGGAGTGTACGGGCCTCAGGGGTTTATGGCTACACCTTC. Translated, it gives CAWSVRASGVYGYTF. The whole variable domain, remainder taken from reference TRBV30 and TRBJ1-2, is SQTIHQWPATLVQPVGSPLSLECTVEGTSNPNLYWYRQAAGRGLQLLFYSVGIGQISSEVPQNLSASRPQDRQFILSSKKLLLSDSGFYLCAWSVRASGVYGYTFGSGTRLTVV.